Shown below are 18 T cell receptor beta chains from a single sample sequenced in a study of blood T cell repertoires in COVID-19 (dated by TCRdb to the early 2020s). The method was the immunoSEQ multiplex PCR assay. Sourced from immuneACCESS, this table was stored by TCRdb with only in-frame sequences that have V and J called. A share of the clones is absent; for the studies checked, an unresolved V gene accounts for under half, and the remainder has no known explanation. The sample contains about 410,000 clones, 90% of them found a single time. About 0.6% of the sample belongs to the ten largest clones. The specimen sequenced was PBMCs or T cells enriched from blood (not recorded which). These receptors originate from a man aged 18 to 30 who had recovered from COVID-19.

This sequence joins TRBV10-3 and TRBJ1-5; D gene uncertain. Germline V CDR1 and CDR2: ENHRY, SYGVKD. Trimming removed 1 base at V and 6 bases at J, with 4 bases between. The CDR3 sequence is 12 residues long. CDR3 protein: CAISEYSQPQHF. DNA of the CDR3: TGTGCCATCAGTGAGTACAGTCAGCCCCAGCATTTT.

This clone was detected once. Written as DNA, the CDR3 is TGTGCCTGGAGGATCCAGGGAACGGCTGGCTACACCTTC. Its translation: CAWRIQGTAGYTF. The V and J genes are TRBV30 and TRBJ1-2, with a tentative D call TRBD1 (5 bases). Germline V gene data show CDR1 as GTSNPN and CDR2 as SVGIG (reference sequence). Trimming pared 3 bases from V and 7 bases from J, leaving 15 bases between. The CDR3 is made up of 13 amino acids.

The V gene is TRBV25-1, the J gene TRBJ2-7, with D perhaps matching TRBD1 (6 bases). The CDR3 loop spans 13 amino acids. Trimming took off 4 bases at V and 4 bases at J, with 11 bases between the two ends. Germline CDR1 MGHDK, CDR2 SYGVNS. This CDR3 is CASSGPQGYEQYF. Written as DNA, the CDR3 is TGTGCCAGCAGTGGGCCTCAGGGGTACGAGCAGTACTTC.

This clone came up once. The rearrangement joins TRBV3-1 (or the pseudogene TRBV3-2) to TRBJ2-4, with a tentative D call TRBD1 (6 bases). The ends were cut back, 0 bases at V and 7 bases at J, with 16 bases in the middle. The germline V gene encodes CDR1 LGHDT and CDR2 YNNKEL (reference sequence). The CDR3 consists of 16 residues. This chain's CDR3 is CASSQEGAGVMNIQYF. In nucleotides, the CDR3 is TGTGCCAGCAGCCAAGAAGGGGCAGGGGTGATGAACATTCAGTACTTC.

J is TRBJ2-1 and V is TRBV4-1; D is ambiguous. Trimming cost V 0 bases and J 8 bases, with 8 bases left between them. The germline V gene encodes CDR1 MGHRA and CDR2 YSYEKL. The CDR3 length is 13 residues. Here the CDR3 reads CASSQDPPDEQFF. As DNA, the CDR3 is TGCGCCAGCAGCCAAGATCCGCCGGATGAGCAGTTCTTC.

The rearrangement uses TRBV2 and TRBJ2-5; tentatively, D is TRBD2 (5 bases). Germline V gene sequence: CDR1 SNHLY, CDR2 FYNNEI. V gave up 5 bases and J gave up 5 bases, with 12 bases separating them. This CDR3 is 13 amino acids long. The CDR3 sequence: CASSRGQPETQYF. The CDR3 DNA follows: TGTGCCAGCAGTCGGGGTCAGCCGGAGACCCAGTACTTC.

The CDR3 region has the DNA TGTGCCAGCCGCTTCCGGCGGGAGCTTGATGGCTACACCTTC. Protein product: CASRFRRELDGYTF. This chain joins TRBV28 and TRBJ1-2; D not certain. Per the germline V gene, CDR1 is MDHEN and CDR2 is SYDVKM. This CDR3 has 14 amino acids. Trimming pared 8 bases from V and 6 bases from J, leaving 19 bases between.

This clone was picked up one time. The J gene is TRBJ1-1, the V gene TRBV3-1 (or the pseudogene TRBV3-2); tentative D call: TRBD1 (5 bases). Trimming took 6 bases from V and 1 from J, leaving 12 bases between them. Germline loops: CDR1 LGHDT, CDR2 YNNKEL (reference sequence). The CDR3 consists of 14 residues. CDR3 nucleotides: TGTGCCAGCAGGGTCTGGGGGGGGAACACTGAAGCTTTCTTT. Translating it yields CASRVWGGNTEAFF.

The V call is TRBV6-1, the J call TRBJ2-5, with D possibly matching TRBD2 (5 bases). There are 15 residues in the CDR3. Germline V gene data show CDR1 as MNHNS and CDR2 as SASEGT. Trimming removed 0 bases from V and 4 bases from J, with 12 bases in between. The chain's CDR3 is CASSEAATRVETQYF. The CDR3 coding sequence is TGTGCCAGCAGTGAAGCGGCCACGAGGGTAGAGACCCAGTACTTC.

CDR3 DNA sequence: TGTGCCAGCAGCCGGGAGACATACAATGAGCAGTTCTTC. Translating it yields CASSRETYNEQFF. The chain combines TRBV9 with TRBJ2-1; the D gene is possibly TRBD2 (6 bases). The CDR3 spans 13 residues. Germline V gene data show CDR1 as SGDLS and CDR2 as YYNGEE. With 4 bases removed from V and 4 bases from J, the gap between germline ends came to 9 bases.

This rearrangement joins TRBV10-3 to TRBJ1-1; TRBD1 matches 7 bases. Germline CDR1 ENHRY, CDR2 SYGVKD. Trimming cost V 2 bases and J 11 bases; bases outside gene matches: 8. The CDR3 extends over 13 amino acids. CDR3 nucleotide sequence: TGTGCCATCAGTGAGCCCAACAGGGGCTGCGCTTTCTTT. It translates to CAISEPNRGCAFF.

This chain links TRBV5-1 with TRBJ2-2; the D is unclear. The length of the CDR3 is 14 residues. V was pared by 3 bases and J by 1 base, with 7 bases between. CDR1 SGHRS and CDR2 YFSETQ come from the germline V gene. The CDR3 DNA reads as TGCGCCAGCAGCTGGGCTGGGAACACCGGGGAGCTGTTTTTT. Translated: CASSWAGNTGELFF. The complete variable domain, with remaining parts taken from reference TRBV5-1 and TRBJ2-2, reads KAGVTQTPRYLIKTRGQQVTLSCSPISGHRSVSWYQQTPGQGLQFLFEYFSETQRNKGNFPGRFSGRQFSNSRSEMNVSTLELGDSALYLCASSWAGNTGELFFGEGSRLTVL.

The V and J genes are TRBV18 and TRBJ1-4; a possible D gene is TRBD1 (6 bases). The length of the CDR3 is 13 residues. Germline V CDR1 and CDR2: KGHSH, LQKENI. Trimming cost V 3 bases and J 8 bases, with 10 bases left between them. The CDR3 protein is CASSPLGGEKLFF. CDR3 nucleotides: TGTGCCAGCTCACCGCTTGGGGGCGAAAAACTGTTTTTT.

The chain links TRBV6-5 to TRBJ2-7; D is perhaps TRBD1 (6 bases). Germline CDR1 MNHEY, CDR2 SVGAGI. V dropped 0 bases and J dropped 2 bases, with 11 bases sitting between them. The CDR3 covers 15 residues. The CDR3 loop reads CASSYSKDRPYEQYF. As DNA, the CDR3 is TGTGCCAGCAGTTACTCGAAGGACAGACCCTACGAGCAGTACTTC.

This chain uses TRBV20-1 with TRBJ2-1; D unclear. Germline V gene sequence: CDR1 DFQATT, CDR2 SNEGSKA (reference sequence). CDR3 length equals 16 residues. Trimming took 3 bases from V and 0 from J, leaving 15 bases between them. DNA of the CDR3: TGCAGTGCTAGTGGGCCCGGGTCGAGCTCCTACAATGAGCAGTTCTTC. Its protein is CSASGPGSSSYNEQFF.

This chain uses TRBV5-6 with TRBJ1-2; no firm D call. V lost 4 bases, J lost 6 bases, and 13 bases lay in between. The CDR3 has 13 amino acids. CDR1 and CDR2 from the germline V gene are SGHDT and YYEEEE. The CDR3 reads CASSVFSIHGYTF. The CDR3 region has the DNA TGTGCCAGCAGCGTATTTTCTATCCATGGCTACACCTTC.

J is TRBJ1-1 and V is TRBV29-1; 7 bases are a match to TRBD1. V was clipped by 5 bases and J by 11 bases; unmatched bases: 8. The CDR3 is made up of 11 amino acids. Per the germline V gene, CDR1 is SQVTM and CDR2 is ANQGSEA. CDR3 protein: CSVPRTGQAFF. The CDR3, as DNA: TGCAGCGTTCCACGGACAGGTCAGGCTTTCTTT. The entire variable domain, with the rest obtained from reference TRBV29-1 and TRBJ1-1, is as follows: SAVISQKPSRDICQRGTSLTIQCQVDSQVTMMFWYRQQPGQSLTLIATANQGSEATYESGFVIDKFPISRPNLTFSTLTVSNMSPEDSSIYLCSVPRTGQAFFGQGTRLTVV.

The chain is built from TRBV5-1 and TRBJ1-2; D ambiguous. Germline V lookup: CDR1 SGHRS, CDR2 YFSETQ. Trimming removed 4 bases at V and 8 bases at J, with 18 bases between. This CDR3 comprises 14 residues. CDR3 sequence (DNA): TGCGCCAGCAGCGGGAGCCCCGAGTCGGGGGGCTACACCTTC. Translated: CASSGSPESGGYTF. The variable domain in full, completed from reference TRBV5-1 and TRBJ1-2, reads KAGVTQTPRYLIKTRGQQVTLSCSPISGHRSVSWYQQTPGQGLQFLFEYFSETQRNKGNFPGRFSGRQFSNSRSEMNVSTLELGDSALYLCASSGSPESGGYTFGSGTRLTVV.